The 6 T cell receptor beta chains below all came from one sample that was sequenced in a study of identifying expanded T cells in peripheral blood. The data were produced by immunoSEQ multiplex PCR, yet TCRdb's version contains in-frame clones alone and is incomplete. The sample carries 70,000 to 95,000 clones, about nine tenths recorded once. Sample: blood. These receptors were obtained from a person aged 18 to 70 in good health.

This chain connects TRBV10-3 to TRBJ2-5; 7 positions agree with TRBD1. V shed 2 bases and J 4 bases; nucleotides not matched to a gene: 4. There are 14 residues in the CDR3. Germline V gives CDR1 ENHRY, CDR2 SYGVKD. The CDR3 DNA reads TGTGCCATCAGTGAGACAGGGGCGGGAGAGACCCAGTACTTC. This encodes CAISETGAGETQYF.

This chain connects TRBV5-1 to TRBJ1-2, with 7 bases aligning to TRBD1. Germline assignment: CDR1 SGHRS and CDR2 YFSETQ. Trimming at V came to 4 bases and at J to 2 bases, leaving 11 bases not matched to a gene. The CDR3 consists of 16 residues. The CDR3: CASSKGGGPYNYGYTF. CDR3 nucleotide sequence: TGCGCCAGCAGCAAAGGAGGGGGCCCCTACAACTATGGCTACACCTTC.

The chain carries TRBV6-6 and TRBJ2-7; 7 positions match TRBD1. Per germline, CDR1 MNHNY and CDR2 SVGAGI (reference sequence). This CDR3 spans 16 amino acids. J gave up 5 bases and V 5 bases, and 15 bases lay outside the gene matches. CDR3 sequence reads: CASSRYRGTGLHEQYF. Written as DNA, the CDR3 is TGTGCCAGCAGTCGCTACAGGGGTACGGGCCTCCACGAGCAGTACTTC.

The chain is built from TRBV11-2 and TRBJ1-4; D possibly corresponds to TRBD1 (5 bases). Germline V gene sequence: CDR1 SGHAT, CDR2 FQNNGV. V lost 1 base and J 9 bases, leaving 15 bases between the germline ends. The CDR3 runs 15 residues. The DNA of the CDR3 is TGTGCCAGCAGCTTAGGAAGGGGTCAGGCCCAAAAACTGTTTTTT. It translates to CASSLGRGQAQKLFF.

The chain employs TRBV28 and TRBJ2-5, with TRBD2 identical over 9 bases. J gave up 3 bases and V 6 bases, and 8 bases lay outside the gene matches. Looked up from germline, CDR1 is MDHEN and CDR2 is SYDVKM. This CDR3 has 15 amino acids. The CDR3 DNA reads as TGTGCCAGCAGCCCCCGGGGCGGGGGGGAAGAGACCCAGTACTTC. It specifies CASSPRGGGEETQYF.

The genes are TRBV15 and TRBJ1-5; D gene uncertain. Deletions cut 0 bases from V and 3 bases from J, with 9 bases between. CDR1 is LNHNV, CDR2 YYDKDF, per germline (reference sequence). The CDR3 is made up of 15 amino acids. CDR3 protein: CATSRDQEINQPQHF. In nucleotides, the CDR3 is TGTGCCACCAGCAGAGATCAGGAGATCAATCAGCCCCAGCATTTT.